Listed here are 20 T cell receptor beta chains from one sample, sequenced in a study of cytomegalovirus exposure and HLA in healthy donors (dated by TCRdb to about 2017). Library creation used the immunoSEQ multiplex PCR assay. For the multiplex PCR, a mixture combining 60 forward primers for TCR Vbeta segments and 13 reverse primers for TCR Jbeta segments was used. The table comes from immuneACCESS by way of TCRdb, which keeps in-frame sequences with V and J called. Part of the clones is missing from these tables; in studies checked, under half for an unresolved V gene and the rest for unknown reasons. This sample lists some 130,000 clones; roughly two thirds were detected once. Together, the top ten hold approximately 1.5% of the sample. The sequenced material came from PBMCs. The receptor set was obtained from a man aged 25-45 years in good health and CMV-seropositive.

The genes are TRBV25-1 and TRBJ2-5; TRBD2 is a possible D gene (6 bases). The CDR3 sequence is 15 residues long. Trimming shortened V by 6 bases and J by 5 bases, and 19 bases separated the two germline ends. The germline V gene has CDR1 MGHDK and CDR2 SYGVNS. The CDR3 loop is CASRFKGGVGETQYF. CDR3 DNA sequence: TGTGCCAGCAGGTTTAAGGGCGGGGTGGGGGAGACCCAGTACTTC.

This clone was detected only a few times. The V gene is TRBV5-1, the J gene TRBJ2-5, with D perhaps matching TRBD1 (6 bases). The ends were cut back, 7 bases at V and 0 bases at J, with 7 bases in the middle. This CDR3 is 12 amino acids long. Germline assignment: CDR1 SGHRS and CDR2 YFSETQ. The CDR3 region has the DNA TGCGCCAGCCACAGGGACCAAGAGACCCAGTACTTC. Residues: CASHRDQETQYF.

This chain joins TRBV19 and TRBJ2-5; D might be TRBD2 (5 bases). Trimming left V 5 bases short and J 7 bases short, with 14 bases between. The CDR3 sequence is 13 residues long. The V gene's germline CDR1 is LNHDA and CDR2 SQIVND (reference sequence). In DNA form, the CDR3 reads TGTGCCAGTAGTTCCGGACTCACCGGGACCCAGTACTTC. Its translation: CASSSGLTGTQYF.

The table lists this clone with a few counts. The CDR3 DNA reads as TGTGCCAGCAGCTGGAGTCGCACAGATACGCAGTATTTT. Its protein product is CASSWSRTDTQYF. The J gene is TRBJ2-3, the V gene TRBV7-2; D is unresolved. CDR1 and CDR2 (germline): SGHTA, FQGNSA. V was pared by 4 bases and J by 1 base, with 6 bases between. CDR3 length equals 13 residues.

The CDR3 DNA reads as TGTGCCTGGAGTCGTGGGGTTCGACTAGCGGGAGATGAGACCCAGTACTTC. Its protein is CAWSRGVRLAGDETQYF. V usage is TRBV30 and J usage is TRBJ2-5; 12 positions agree with TRBD2. The junction had 12 bases not matched to a gene; V was cut back by 2 bases and J by 5 bases. The CDR3 sequence is 17 residues long. Looked up from germline, CDR1 is GTSNPN and CDR2 is SVGIG (reference sequence).

The V and J genes are TRBV25-1 and TRBJ1-4; 11 nucleotides match TRBD1. Germline V gene lookup returns CDR1 MGHDK and CDR2 SYGVNS. This CDR3 is 16 amino acids long. Unmatched junction bases numbered 7, after V lost 4 bases and J lost 6 bases. The CDR3 DNA reads as TGTGCCAGCAGTGCTGGGACAGGGGGATTTTATGAAAAACTGTTTTTT. Residues: CASSAGTGGFYEKLFF.

The V and J genes are TRBV27 and TRBJ1-5, with 8 bases that match TRBD1. With 10 bases clipped from V and 5 bases from J, the junction kept 10 bases outside the gene matches. This CDR3 spans 14 amino acids. The germline CDR1 and CDR2 sequences are MNHEY and SMNVEV (reference sequence). For the CDR3, the DNA is TGTGCCACGGGACAGGACAAGGGCTATCAGCCCCAGCATTTT. This encodes CATGQDKGYQPQHF.

V is TRBV11-1 and J is TRBJ2-7; tentatively, D is TRBD1 (5 bases). The CDR3 contains 13 residues. Trimming removed 5 bases from V and 6 bases from J, with 14 bases in between. The V gene's germline CDR1 is SGHAT and CDR2 FQDESV (reference sequence). CDR3 loop: CASSRTTAFEQYF. In nucleotides, the CDR3 is TGTGCCAGCAGCCGGACGACAGCCTTCGAGCAGTACTTC. The variable domain in full, completed from reference TRBV11-1 and TRBJ2-7, reads EAEVAQSPRYKITEKSQAVAFWCDPISGHATLYWYRQILGQGPELLVQFQDESVVDDSQLPKDRFSAERLKGVDSTLKIQPAELGDSAMYLCASSRTTAFEQYFGPGTRLTVT.

The chain couples TRBV9 to TRBJ2-1, with TRBD2 matching over 9 bases. This CDR3 spans 15 amino acids. CDR1 SGDLS and CDR2 YYNGEE come from the germline V gene. With 1 base clipped from V and 9 bases from J, the junction kept 8 bases outside the gene matches. The CDR3 DNA follows: TGTGCCAGCAGCGTATCCGGGACTAGCTCAGGTGAGCAGTTCTTC. As protein: CASSVSGTSSGEQFF.

V and J are TRBV6-1 and TRBJ1-6; D uncertain. Germline assignment: CDR1 MNHNS and CDR2 SASEGT. There are 13 residues in the CDR3. The V end lost 2 bases, the J end lost 8 bases, and 7 bases lay between the germline ends. This chain's CDR3 is CASSEKADSPLHF. The CDR3 DNA is TGTGCCAGCAGTGAAAAAGCCGATTCACCCCTCCACTTT.

The CDR3 region has the DNA TGTGCCAGCAGCCAATTTAGGGGACAGGGGTTTCCACGGACTGAAGCTTTCTTT. This sequence encodes CASSQFRGQGFPRTEAFF. The V call is TRBV14, the J call TRBJ1-1; 10 bases are a match to TRBD1. Germline V gene data show CDR1 as SGHDN and CDR2 as FVKESK. The length of the CDR3 is 18 residues. Losses at the gene ends were 2 bases for V and 5 bases for J; bases not matched to a gene: 14.

The V gene is TRBV18, the J gene TRBJ2-1; 11 nucleotides align to TRBD2. The trim removed 3 bases at V and 1 base at J, leaving 5 bases unmatched. CDR3 size: 17 residues. Germline V gene sequence: CDR1 KGHSH, CDR2 LQKENI. The CDR3 DNA is TGTGCCAGCTCACCGCCACTAGCGGGAGTATCCTACAATGAGCAGTTCTTC. It translates to CASSPPLAGVSYNEQFF.

This clone was seen a handful of times. This chain joins TRBV11-1 and TRBJ2-3; tentatively, D is TRBD1 (5 bases). V was shortened by 5 bases and J by 1 base, with 10 bases between the two germline ends. The CDR3 covers 14 residues. Germline V gene data show CDR1 as SGHAT and CDR2 as FQDESV (reference sequence). For the CDR3, the DNA is TGTGCCAGCAGCCGTATACAGGGCACAGATACGCAGTATTTT. This translates into CASSRIQGTDTQYF.

V is TRBV28 and J is TRBJ2-2; D not resolved. The CDR3 is made up of 13 amino acids. Germline V gene sequence: CDR1 MDHEN, CDR2 SYDVKM. V gave up 1 base and J gave up 3 bases, with 3 bases separating them. The CDR3 coding sequence is TGTGCCAGCAGTTTATCGGACACCGGGGAGCTGTTTTTT. Encoded protein: CASSLSDTGELFF.

V usage is TRBV5-4 and J usage is TRBJ2-7; D is possibly TRBD2 (6 bases). Trimming removed 1 base from V and 0 bases from J, with 11 bases in between. This CDR3 region has 15 residues. From germline, CDR1 is SGHNT and CDR2 YYREEE (reference sequence). The CDR3 DNA follows: TGTGCCAGCAGCTTGCAGGTGGGGGGCTCCTACGAGCAGTACTTC. Translating gives CASSLQVGGSYEQYF. Looking up the rest from reference TRBV5-4 and TRBJ2-7 gives the full variable domain: ETGVTQSPTHLIKTRGQQVTLRCSSQSGHNTVSWYQQALGQGPQFIFQYYREEENGRGNFPPRFSGLQFPNYSSELNVNALELDDSALYLCASSLQVGGSYEQYFGPGTRLTVT.

This clone was counted between two and nine times. The rearrangement links TRBV19 to TRBJ1-1; D unresolved. Germline values: CDR1 LNHDA, CDR2 SQIVND (reference sequence). The CDR3 consists of 13 residues. Trimming took off 7 bases at V and 4 bases at J, with 13 bases between the two ends. The CDR3 reads CASTYSRGTEAFF. The CDR3 DNA is TGTGCCAGTACCTACTCCCGGGGCACTGAAGCTTTCTTT.

This clone showed up just a few times. The chain uses TRBV27 and TRBJ2-1, with D possibly being TRBD1 (6 bases). Between the trimmed V and J ends, which lost 5 bases and 4 bases, there was a span of 18 bases. Germline assignment: CDR1 MNHEY and CDR2 SMNVEV (reference sequence). This CDR3 comprises 16 residues. CDR3 residues: CASSPTLGQIYNEQFF. As DNA, the CDR3 is TGTGCCAGCAGTCCGACACTCGGACAGATTTACAATGAGCAGTTCTTC.

The chain carries TRBV6-1 and TRBJ2-7; 11 bases fit TRBD2. V shed 5 bases and J 3 bases; nucleotides not matched to a gene: 6. CDR1 MNHNS and CDR2 SASEGT come from the germline V gene. This CDR3 is built from 15 residues. The chain's CDR3 is CASSTRLAGSYEQYF. The CDR3 DNA reads as TGTGCCAGCAGTACCCGACTAGCGGGGAGCTACGAGCAGTACTTC.

DNA of the CDR3: TGTGCCAGCAGCTTGGCTGGACAGGGGGCCCACGAGCAGTACTTC. This gives the protein CASSLAGQGAHEQYF. The J gene is TRBJ2-5, the V gene TRBV5-6; 11 bases are a match to TRBD1. Near its end, the DNA agrees better with TRBJ2-7, so the J call may be wrong. This CDR3 has 15 amino acids. Germline-derived CDR1 and CDR2 are SGHDT and YYEEEE.

The chain carries TRBV5-1 and TRBJ2-2, with 7 bases aligning to TRBD2. V was clipped by 4 bases and J by 7 bases; unmatched bases: 10. In germline, CDR1 is SGHRS, CDR2 YFSETQ. The CDR3 totals 15 residues. This chain's CDR3 is CASSDPGLQNGELFF. The CDR3 nucleotides read TGCGCCAGCAGCGACCCGGGACTACAGAACGGGGAGCTGTTTTTT.